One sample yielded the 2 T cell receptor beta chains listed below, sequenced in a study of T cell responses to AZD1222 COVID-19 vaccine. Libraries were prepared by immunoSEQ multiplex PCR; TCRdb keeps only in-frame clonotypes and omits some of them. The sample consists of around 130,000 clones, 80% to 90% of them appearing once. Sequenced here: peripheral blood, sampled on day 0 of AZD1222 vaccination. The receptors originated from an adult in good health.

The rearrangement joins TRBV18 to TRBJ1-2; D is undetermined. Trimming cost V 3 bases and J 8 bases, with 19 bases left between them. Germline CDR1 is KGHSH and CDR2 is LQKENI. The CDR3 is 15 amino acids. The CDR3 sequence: CASSPNRDFLGGYTF. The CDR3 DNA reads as TGTGCCAGCTCACCGAACCGGGATTTTCTGGGGGGCTACACCTTC.

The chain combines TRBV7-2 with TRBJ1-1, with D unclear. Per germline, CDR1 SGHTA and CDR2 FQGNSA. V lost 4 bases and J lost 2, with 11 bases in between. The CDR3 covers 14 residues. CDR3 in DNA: TGTGCCAGCAGCTATTCCGGGATTAACACTGAAGCTTTCTTT. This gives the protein CASSYSGINTEAFF.